This T cell receptor (beta chain) was retrieved from a study of cytomegalovirus exposure and HLA in healthy donors. It was with 60 Vbeta and 13 Jbeta primers that the PCR ran. TCRdb's table, derived via immunoSEQ multiplex PCR, lists solely in-frame clones and lacks some. Counted here are roughly 140,000 clones, roughly 80% occurring once; the ten biggest clones make up 1.2%. Turning to this clone: What it recognizes is unknown.

The study's findings and limits: The productive fraction for most TCR beta V segments was about 87% or about 30% in an earlier analysis. 87-base-pair reads could not separate some V segments, including TRBV6-2 and TRBV6-3. CMV serostatus alone was available as immune exposure information.

The germline V gene encodes CDR1 ENHRY and CDR2 SYGVKD. The CDR3 covers 14 residues. V lost 4 bases, J lost 4 bases, and 13 bases lay in between. Specimen: PBMCs. The V call is TRBV10-3, the J call TRBJ2-5; D possibly corresponds to TRBD2 (6 bases). The TCR comes from a female donor in good health and CMV-seronegative. CDR3 sequence reads: CAISGGGAGETQYF. CDR3 DNA: TGTGCCATCAGTGGTGGAGGGGCGGGAGAGACCCAGTACTTC.